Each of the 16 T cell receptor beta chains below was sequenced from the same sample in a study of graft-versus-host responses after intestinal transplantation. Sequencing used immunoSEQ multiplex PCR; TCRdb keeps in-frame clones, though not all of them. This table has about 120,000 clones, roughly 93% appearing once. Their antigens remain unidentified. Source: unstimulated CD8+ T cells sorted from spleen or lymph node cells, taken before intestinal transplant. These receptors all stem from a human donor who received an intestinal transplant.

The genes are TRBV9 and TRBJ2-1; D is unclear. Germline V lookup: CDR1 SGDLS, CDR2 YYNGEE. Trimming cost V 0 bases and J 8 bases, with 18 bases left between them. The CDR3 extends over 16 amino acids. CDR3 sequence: CASSVAPSPHAYEQFF. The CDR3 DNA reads TGTGCCAGCAGCGTAGCCCCCAGCCCCCATGCTTATGAGCAGTTCTTC.

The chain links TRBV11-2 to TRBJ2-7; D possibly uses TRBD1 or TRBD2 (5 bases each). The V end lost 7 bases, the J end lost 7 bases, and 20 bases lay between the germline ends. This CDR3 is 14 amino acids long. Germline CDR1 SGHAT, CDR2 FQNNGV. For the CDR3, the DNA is TGTGCCAGCACCCACACGGGGCTCGGTGGAGAGCAGTACTTC. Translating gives CASTHTGLGGEQYF.

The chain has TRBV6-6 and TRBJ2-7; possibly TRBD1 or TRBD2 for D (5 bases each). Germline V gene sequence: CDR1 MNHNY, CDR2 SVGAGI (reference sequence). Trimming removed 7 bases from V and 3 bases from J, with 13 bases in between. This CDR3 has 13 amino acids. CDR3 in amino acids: CASTPRDGYEQYF. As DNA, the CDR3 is TGTGCCAGCACCCCTAGGGACGGCTACGAGCAGTACTTC.

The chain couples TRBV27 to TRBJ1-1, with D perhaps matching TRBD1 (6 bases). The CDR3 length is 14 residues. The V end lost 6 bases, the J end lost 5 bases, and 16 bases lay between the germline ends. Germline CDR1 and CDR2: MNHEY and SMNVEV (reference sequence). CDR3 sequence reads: CASRGQGWWTEAFF. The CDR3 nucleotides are TGTGCCAGCAGGGGGCAGGGGTGGTGGACTGAAGCTTTCTTT.

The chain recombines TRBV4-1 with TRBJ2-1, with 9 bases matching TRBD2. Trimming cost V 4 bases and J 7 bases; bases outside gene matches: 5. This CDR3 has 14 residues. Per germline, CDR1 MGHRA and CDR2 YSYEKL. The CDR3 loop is CASSLAGVVNEQFF. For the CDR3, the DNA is TGCGCCAGCAGCCTAGCGGGAGTAGTAAATGAGCAGTTCTTC.

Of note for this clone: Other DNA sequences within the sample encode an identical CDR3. The CDR3 is CASSIGGNTEAFF. CDR3 DNA: TGTGCCAGTAGTATCGGTGGGAACACTGAAGCTTTCTTT. The chain couples TRBV19 to TRBJ1-1, with D hard to call. Germline V gene sequence: CDR1 LNHDA, CDR2 SQIVND (reference sequence). The V and J ends lost 3 bases and 1 base respectively, with 6 bases between them. The CDR3 sequence is 13 residues long.

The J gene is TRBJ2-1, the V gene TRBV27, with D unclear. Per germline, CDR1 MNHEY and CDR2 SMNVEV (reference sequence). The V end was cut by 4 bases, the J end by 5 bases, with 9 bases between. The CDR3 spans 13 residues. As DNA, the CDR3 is TGTGCCAGCAGTTCTGGGTCAAACAATGAGCAGTTCTTC. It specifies CASSSGSNNEQFF.

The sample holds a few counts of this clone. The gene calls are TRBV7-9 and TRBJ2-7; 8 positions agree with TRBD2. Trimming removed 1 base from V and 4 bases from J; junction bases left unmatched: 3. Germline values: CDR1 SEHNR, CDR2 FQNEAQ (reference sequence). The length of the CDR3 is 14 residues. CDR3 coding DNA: TGTGCCAGCAGCTTAGAAGCTAGCGGGTACGAGCAGTACTTC. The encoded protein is CASSLEASGYEQYF.

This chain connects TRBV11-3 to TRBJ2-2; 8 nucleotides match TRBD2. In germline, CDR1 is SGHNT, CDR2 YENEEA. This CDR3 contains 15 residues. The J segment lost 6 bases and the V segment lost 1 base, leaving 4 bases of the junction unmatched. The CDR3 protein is CASSLGFGGAGELFF. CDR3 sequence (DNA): TGTGCCAGCAGCTTAGGCTTCGGGGGGGCCGGGGAGCTGTTTTTT.

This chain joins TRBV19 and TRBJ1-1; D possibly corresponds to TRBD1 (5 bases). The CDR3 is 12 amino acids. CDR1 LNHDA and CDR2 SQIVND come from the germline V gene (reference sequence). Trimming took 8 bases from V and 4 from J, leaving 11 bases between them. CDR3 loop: CASRPGGTEAFF. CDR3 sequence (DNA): TGTGCCAGTCGGCCTGGGGGCACTGAAGCTTTCTTT.

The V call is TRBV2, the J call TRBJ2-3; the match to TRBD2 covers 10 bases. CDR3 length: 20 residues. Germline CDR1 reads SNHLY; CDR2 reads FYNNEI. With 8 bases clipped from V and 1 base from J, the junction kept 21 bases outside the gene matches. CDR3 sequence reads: CASEGLGGTSGKDGTDTQYF. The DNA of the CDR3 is TGTGCCAGCGAAGGGCTAGGAGGAACTAGCGGGAAAGATGGCACAGATACGCAGTATTTT.

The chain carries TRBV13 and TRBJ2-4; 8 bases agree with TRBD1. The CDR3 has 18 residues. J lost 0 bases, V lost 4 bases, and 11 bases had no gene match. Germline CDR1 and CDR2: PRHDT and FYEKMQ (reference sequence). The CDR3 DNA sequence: TGTGCCAGCAGCTCACGAAAGGGGACAGGACTAGCCAAAAACATTCAGTACTTC. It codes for CASSSRKGTGLAKNIQYF.

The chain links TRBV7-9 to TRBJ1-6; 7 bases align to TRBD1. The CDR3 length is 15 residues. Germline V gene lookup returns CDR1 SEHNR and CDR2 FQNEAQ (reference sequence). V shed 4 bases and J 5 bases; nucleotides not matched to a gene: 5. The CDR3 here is CASSSSDRHNSPLHF. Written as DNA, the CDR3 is TGTGCCAGCAGCTCCTCGGACAGGCATAATTCACCCCTCCACTTT.

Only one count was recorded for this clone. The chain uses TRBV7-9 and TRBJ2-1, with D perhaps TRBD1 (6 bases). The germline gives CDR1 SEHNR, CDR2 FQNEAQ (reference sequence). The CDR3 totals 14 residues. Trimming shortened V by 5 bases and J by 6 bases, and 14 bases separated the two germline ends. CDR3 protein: CASSQTRGPNEQFF. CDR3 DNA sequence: TGTGCCAGCAGCCAAACCAGGGGACCCAATGAGCAGTTCTTC.

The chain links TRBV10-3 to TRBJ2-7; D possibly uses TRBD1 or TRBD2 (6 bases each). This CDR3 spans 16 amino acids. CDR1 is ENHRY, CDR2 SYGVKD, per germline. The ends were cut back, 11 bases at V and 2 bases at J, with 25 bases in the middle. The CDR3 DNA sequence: TGTGCCTCCTCCTCTAAGGGGGGAGATCGCCCCTACGAGCAGTACTTC. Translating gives CASSSKGGDRPYEQYF.

CDR3 loop: CASSLRDGYGYTF. The CDR3 DNA sequence: TGTGCCAGCAGTTTAAGGGACGGCTATGGCTACACCTTC. V usage is TRBV27 and J usage is TRBJ1-2; TRBD1 is a possible D gene (5 bases). The germline V and J ends were trimmed by 2 bases and 4 bases, with 8 bases remaining between them. CDR3 length equals 13 residues. The germline gives CDR1 MNHEY, CDR2 SMNVEV (reference sequence).